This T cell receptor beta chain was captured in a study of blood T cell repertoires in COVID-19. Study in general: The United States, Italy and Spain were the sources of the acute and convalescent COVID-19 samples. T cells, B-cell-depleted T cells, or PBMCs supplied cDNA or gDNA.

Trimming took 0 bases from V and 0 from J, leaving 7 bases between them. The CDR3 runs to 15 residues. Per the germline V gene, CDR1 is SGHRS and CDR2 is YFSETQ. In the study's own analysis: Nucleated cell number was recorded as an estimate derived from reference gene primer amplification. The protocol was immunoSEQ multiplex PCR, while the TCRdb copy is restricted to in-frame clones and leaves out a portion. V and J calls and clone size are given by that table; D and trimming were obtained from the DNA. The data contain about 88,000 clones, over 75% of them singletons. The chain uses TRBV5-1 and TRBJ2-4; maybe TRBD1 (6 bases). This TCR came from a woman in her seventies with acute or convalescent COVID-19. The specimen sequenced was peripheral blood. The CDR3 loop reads CASSLGGQAKNIQYF. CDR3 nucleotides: TGCGCCAGCAGCTTGGGGGGGCAAGCCAAAAACATTCAGTACTTC.